A single sample is the source of the 16 T cell receptor beta chains below, sequenced in a study of T cell repertoires in aging, cancer and after chemotherapy. Multiplex touch-down PCR with TRB-A/B primers amplified rearranged V-D-J TRB sequences. TCRdb re-derived calls from the multiplex PCR reads in MiXCR, one entry per CDR3 protein. The data show thousands of distinct CDR3 sequences, roughly 30% seen once. The template was genomic DNA from peripheral blood, not RNA. Material for sequencing was blood. Receptors were obtained from a human donor in good health.

The chain is built from TRBV7-3 and TRBJ2-2; weak D call: TRBD1 (6 bases). The ends were cut back, 0 bases at V and 2 bases at J, with 10 bases in the middle. The CDR3 consists of 16 residues. Germline-derived CDR1 and CDR2 are SGHTA and FQGTGA. This chain's CDR3 is CASSLTRTANTGELFF. The CDR3 DNA is TGTGCCAGCAGCTTAACTCGGACAGCCAACACCGGGGAGCTGTTTTTT.

The chain combines TRBV20-1 with TRBJ1-2; D not resolved. Trimming shortened V by 4 bases and J by 5 bases, and 11 bases separated the two germline ends. Germline values: CDR1 DFQATT, CDR2 SNEGSKA (reference sequence). The CDR3 extends over 12 amino acids. The CDR3 loop reads CSATPNFYGYTF. The CDR3 nucleotides read TGCAGTGCTACGCCTAACTTTTATGGCTACACCTTC.

The CDR3 region is CSLTAGGPVDTQYF. The DNA for the CDR3 is TGCAGCCTAACGGCGGGGGGGCCGGTAGATACGCAGTATTTT. The V and J genes are TRBV29-1 and TRBJ2-3; 9 positions match TRBD2. The trim removed 8 bases at V and 5 bases at J, leaving 11 bases unmatched. Germline assignment: CDR1 SQVTM and CDR2 ANQGSEA. The CDR3 consists of 14 residues.

By share, this clonotype ranks as large (0.1 to 1%). J is TRBJ2-4 and V is TRBV29-1; D may match TRBD1 or TRBD2 (7 bases each). The CDR3 runs 13 residues. V was clipped by 5 bases and J by 7 bases, with 15 bases between them. Per the germline V gene, CDR1 is SQVTM and CDR2 is ANQGSEA. The CDR3 region has the DNA TGCAGCGTTAATAGACAGGGAGGGAACATTCAGTACTTC. Amino acids: CSVNRQGGNIQYF.

This sequence joins TRBV6-2 or TRBV6-3 and TRBJ1-4; D not resolved. Germline V gene sequence: CDR1 MNHEY, CDR2 SVGEGT. The CDR3 consists of 16 residues. The V end lost 4 bases, the J end lost 8 bases, and 20 bases lay between the germline ends. In nucleotides, the CDR3 is TGTGCCAGCAGTTTAGCTCCGCCCCAGATCGGAGAAAAACTGTTTTTT. This codes for CASSLAPPQIGEKLFF.

This clonotype was recorded only once. This sequence may be a read error, since a much larger clone differs from it by one base. The rearrangement joins TRBV6-2 or TRBV6-3 to TRBJ2-2; D might be TRBD1 (6 bases). CDR1 is MNHEY, CDR2 SVGEGT, per germline. This CDR3 has 17 residues. Deletions cut 2 bases from V and 7 bases from J, with 20 bases between. In nucleotides, the CDR3 is TGTGCCAGCAGTTACCCCCGCAGGGGCGAGGACAACGGGGAGCTGTTTTTT. Its translation: CASSYPRRGEDNGELFF.

The J gene is TRBJ1-2, the V gene TRBV27, with D perhaps matching TRBD1 (6 bases). CDR1 and CDR2 (germline): MNHEY, SMNVEV (reference sequence). The germline V and J ends were trimmed by 5 bases and 8 bases, with 24 bases remaining between them. CDR3 length equals 16 residues. Written as DNA, the CDR3 is TGTGCCAGCAGTATGGGGGGCTGGCCGGGGCTAGGGGGCTACACCTTC. It translates to CASSMGGWPGLGGYTF.

There are a few counts of this clonotype. The chain links TRBV28 to TRBJ1-1, with a weak D call TRBD1 (5 bases). The CDR3 covers 13 residues. V was cut by 6 bases and J by 11 bases, with 19 bases left in between. Looked up from germline, CDR1 is MDHEN and CDR2 is SYDVKM. CDR3: CASSNPEGFRAFF. The CDR3 bases are TGTGCCAGCAGCAACCCGGAGGGGTTCCGGGCTTTCTTT. The full variable domain, rest sourced from reference TRBV28 and TRBJ1-1, is DVKVTQSSRYLVKRTGEKVFLECVQDMDHENMFWYRQDPGLGLRLIYFSYDVKMKEKGDIPEGYSVSREKKERFSLILESASTNQTSMYLCASSNPEGFRAFFGQGTRLTVV.

By frequency in the sample, this clonotype is medium-sized (0.01 to 0.1%). The DNA for the CDR3 is TGTGCCAGCAGTTTCATTTCACCCCTCCACTTT. As protein: CASSFISPLHF. The rearrangement links TRBV28 to TRBJ1-6; no reliable D call. Germline V gene sequence: CDR1 MDHEN, CDR2 SYDVKM. Trimming took off 3 bases at V and 9 bases at J, with 3 bases between the two ends. CDR3 length: 11 residues. Full variable domain (remainder filled in from reference TRBV28 and TRBJ1-6): DVKVTQSSRYLVKRTGEKVFLECVQDMDHENMFWYRQDPGLGLRLIYFSYDVKMKEKGDIPEGYSVSREKKERFSLILESASTNQTSMYLCASSFISPLHFGNGTRLTVT.

On this clonotype itself: This may be a read error, as it is one base from a much larger clone. This chain joins TRBV28 and TRBJ2-5, with D uncertain. The CDR3 loop spans 15 amino acids. Germline-derived CDR1 and CDR2 are MDHEN and SYDVKM. CDR3 in amino acids: CARSLLTYQQETQYF. CDR3 nucleotides: TGTGCCAGAAGTTTACTAACATACCAACAAGAGACCCAGTACTTC.

This clonotype is medium-sized (0.01 to 0.1%) by share. The chain couples TRBV28 to TRBJ2-5; the D gene is possibly TRBD2 (7 bases). This CDR3 region has 13 residues. CDR1 MDHEN and CDR2 SYDVKM come from the germline V gene. The ends were cut back, 4 bases at V and 7 bases at J, with 13 bases in the middle. The CDR3 DNA is TGTGCCAGCAGTTCGAGGGGGAGGGGGACCCAGTACTTC. Its translation is CASSSRGRGTQYF.

The rearrangement joins TRBV28 to TRBJ2-5; 7 nucleotides agree with TRBD1. This CDR3 is built from 13 residues. V lost 7 bases to trimming and J lost 7 bases; unmatched junction nucleotides: 9. Germline CDR1 is MDHEN and CDR2 is SYDVKM. CDR3 bases: TGTGCCAGCACTCGACAGGGAGTCGGGACCCAGTACTTC. Protein sequence: CASTRQGVGTQYF.

This clonotype is labeled as medium-sized. The gene calls are TRBV4-3 and TRBJ1-1; D remains ambiguous. Trimming shortened V by 4 bases and J by 2 bases, and 8 bases separated the two germline ends. The germline V gene has CDR1 LGHNA and CDR2 YSLEER. CDR3 size: 13 residues. For the CDR3, the DNA is TGCGCCAGCAGCCGGAGGGCTAACACTGAAGCTTTCTTT. Translating it yields CASSRRANTEAFF.

This clonotype ranks as medium-sized (0.01 to 0.1%). The CDR3 region has the DNA TGTGCCATCCGCGCCTCGGACGCGAATTTTGCTGAAGCTTTCTTT. Translated, it gives CAIRASDANFAEAFF. The rearrangement links TRBV10-3 to TRBJ1-1; no definite D call. Germline CDR1 reads ENHRY; CDR2 reads SYGVKD. The CDR3 covers 15 residues. Trimming removed 8 bases at V and 6 bases at J, with 22 bases between.

In its sample, this clonotype ranks as medium-sized (0.01 to 0.1%). V gene TRBV7-9 combines with J gene TRBJ2-5, with 10 positions matching TRBD1. Germline V gene data show CDR1 as SEHNR and CDR2 as FQNEAQ (reference sequence). Losses at the gene ends were 1 base for V and 4 bases for J; bases not matched to a gene: 6. The CDR3 totals 16 residues. DNA of the CDR3: TGTGCCAGCAGCTTAGTTATGGGGACAGGGGCAGAGACCCAGTACTTC. Translated: CASSLVMGTGAETQYF.

By its share, this clonotype is large. This rearrangement joins TRBV4-3 to TRBJ1-2, with D uncertain. Germline V gene sequence: CDR1 LGHNA, CDR2 YSLEER. Trimming cost V 2 bases and J 4 bases, with 14 bases left between them. The CDR3 covers 15 residues. CDR3 sequence (DNA): TGCGCCAGCAGCCAAAGGGCGGGAACGGGCTATGGCTACACCTTC. It codes for CASSQRAGTGYGYTF.